The sequence of this T cell receptor (beta chain) was determined in a study of T cell responses to AZD1222 COVID-19 vaccine. Study-level findings and limits: Targets within unmutated variant regions were reportedly found for nearly half of spike-specific TCRs. Donors were chiefly white British, with a greater number of females, and clonal diversity was perhaps underestimated.

This clone was counted a few times. No antigen is known for it. TCRdb's copy holds only in-frame clones and misses some; the assay was immunoSEQ multiplex PCR. The repertoire has 90,000 to 100,000 clones, approximately 84% of them found once; the top ten carry 14%. The CDR3 spans 12 residues. V lost 2 bases, J lost 4 bases, and 3 bases lay in between. The TCR originated in an adult who received the AZD1222 COVID-19 vaccine. The gene calls are TRBV12-3 or TRBV12-4 and TRBJ2-1; D unclear. The input for sequencing was peripheral blood, taken 28 days after the second AZD1222 dose. Written as DNA, the CDR3 is TGTGCCAGCAGTTTATGGTACAATGAGCAGTTCTTC. This encodes CASSLWYNEQFF.